Below are 31 T cell receptor beta chains sequenced from a single sample in a study of cytomegalovirus exposure and HLA in healthy donors. PCR was performed using 60 Vbeta and 13 Jbeta primers. Some clones are missing from TCRdb's copy, which holds only in-frame ones; the method was immunoSEQ multiplex PCR. The table shows 100,000 or so clones, with more than 70% occurring only once. The material sequenced was PBMCs. All receptors come from a young man in good health and CMV-seronegative.

The chain links TRBV19 to TRBJ2-5, with D maybe TRBD2 (7 bases). The CDR3 runs 17 residues. Trimming stripped 3 bases from V and 5 bases from J, with 22 bases between. Germline-derived CDR1 and CDR2 are LNHDA and SQIVND (reference sequence). The CDR3 DNA is TGTGCCAGTAGTATCGAGCGAGTTGGGGGGGGCTCGGAGACCCAGTACTTC. Its translation is CASSIERVGGGSETQYF.

This clone showed up just once. This rearrangement joins TRBV5-1 to TRBJ1-5; the D gene is possibly TRBD1 (6 bases). Trimming left V 2 bases short and J 6 bases short, with 15 bases between. CDR3 length: 15 amino acids. Germline loops: CDR1 SGHRS, CDR2 YFSETQ. The DNA for the CDR3 is TGCGCCAGCAGCTTACAGGGTATCTCGGGTCAGCCCCAGCATTTT. Translation gives CASSLQGISGQPQHF.

V gene TRBV7-3 combines with J gene TRBJ2-3; 13 positions match TRBD2. This CDR3 is built from 18 residues. The trim removed 5 bases at V and 3 bases at J, leaving 11 bases unmatched. Per the germline V gene, CDR1 is SGHTA and CDR2 is FQGTGA. CDR3 in amino acids: CASSAGTSGARSTDTQYF. The CDR3 nucleotides are TGTGCCAGCAGCGCCGGGACTAGCGGGGCCCGGAGTACAGATACGCAGTATTTT.

The V and J genes are TRBV19 and TRBJ1-2; 7 nucleotides align to TRBD1. The CDR3 has 14 residues. V shed 4 bases, J shed 6 bases, and the junction held 8 bases outside the gene matches. Germline V CDR1 and CDR2: LNHDA, SQIVND (reference sequence). The CDR3 loop is CASSRSTGEDGYTF. DNA of the CDR3: TGTGCCAGTAGTAGGTCTACAGGGGAAGATGGCTACACCTTC.

The chain carries TRBV6-5 and TRBJ2-3; 14 nucleotides line up with TRBD2. The V and J ends lost 6 bases and 7 bases, in that order; junction bases with no gene match: 6. Germline assignment: CDR1 MNHEY and CDR2 SVGAGI. The CDR3 is 15 amino acids. CDR3 sequence: CASRWTSGGINTQYF. The CDR3 bases are TGTGCCAGCAGATGGACTAGCGGGGGGATCAATACGCAGTATTTT.

The chain uses TRBV11-3 and TRBJ2-3; tentative D call: TRBD2 (5 bases). V lost 1 base to trimming and J lost 2 bases, with 13 bases between them. The CDR3 loop spans 16 amino acids. Per germline, CDR1 SGHNT and CDR2 YENEEA. DNA for the CDR3: TGTGCCAGCAGCTTAGGTCTAGCCGCAAACACAGATACGCAGTATTTT. Translating gives CASSLGLAANTDTQYF.

The CDR3 spells CASSIGAGQETQYF. The CDR3 coding sequence is TGTGCCAGTAGTATAGGGGCAGGGCAAGAGACCCAGTACTTC. The V gene is TRBV19, the J gene TRBJ2-5, with a weak D call TRBD1 (5 bases). CDR1 and CDR2 from the germline V gene are LNHDA and SQIVND (reference sequence). This CDR3 has 14 amino acids. V lost 1 base and J lost 2, with 8 bases in between.

The V call is TRBV27, the J call TRBJ2-3, with D tentatively TRBD2 (6 bases). Germline V gene lookup returns CDR1 MNHEY and CDR2 SMNVEV (reference sequence). The length of the CDR3 is 17 residues. V gave up 1 base and J gave up 6 bases, with 20 bases separating them. The CDR3 reads CASSLYTPRRVGDTQYF. CDR3 DNA sequence: TGTGCCAGCAGTTTATATACCCCGCGGAGGGTCGGCGATACGCAGTATTTT.

The J gene is TRBJ1-5, the V gene TRBV11-2; perhaps TRBD1 as D (5 bases). Per germline, CDR1 SGHAT and CDR2 FQNNGV. The CDR3 loop spans 15 amino acids. The ends were cut back, 2 bases at V and 6 bases at J, with 14 bases in the middle. The CDR3 region has the DNA TGTGCCAGCAGCTTATCAAGGGGCCACGGTCAGCCCCAGCATTTT. It encodes CASSLSRGHGQPQHF. The entire variable domain, with the rest obtained from reference TRBV11-2 and TRBJ1-5, is as follows: EAGVAQSPRYKIIEKRQSVAFWCNPISGHATLYWYQQILGQGPKLLIQFQNNGVVDDSQLPKDRFSAERLKGVDSTLKIQPAKLEDSAVYLCASSLSRGHGQPQHFGDGTRLSIL.

The chain links TRBV29-1 to TRBJ2-3, with D possibly TRBD1 on 5 matching bases. Looked up from germline, CDR1 is SQVTM and CDR2 is ANQGSEA. The CDR3 consists of 16 residues. V was clipped by 0 bases and J by 3 bases, with 16 bases between them. CDR3: CSVEEGHWPGTDTQYF. CDR3 bases: TGCAGCGTTGAAGAAGGACATTGGCCAGGGACAGATACGCAGTATTTT.

The CDR3 region has the DNA TGTGCCAGCAGTGGGGGGGGGTTGGATGGCTACACCTTC. Amino acid sequence: CASSGGGLDGYTF. The gene calls are TRBV2 and TRBJ1-2, with D perhaps matching TRBD1 (5 bases). Germline CDR1 and CDR2: SNHLY and FYNNEI. This CDR3 has 13 residues. V gave up 4 bases and J gave up 6 bases, with 12 bases separating them. Full variable domain (rest looked up from reference TRBV2 and TRBJ1-2): EPEVTQTPSHQVTQMGQEVILRCVPISNHLYFYWYRQILGQKVEFLVSFYNNEISEKSEIFDDQFSVERPDGSNFTLKIRSTKLEDSAMYFCASSGGGLDGYTFGSGTRLTVV.

This clone turned up a few times. One end of the junction fails to match germline, which may point to a read error. J is TRBJ1-1 and V is TRBV2; TRBD1 matches at 8 bases. CDR1 is SNHLY and CDR2 is FYNNEI in the germline V gene. This CDR3 is 9 amino acids long. The CDR3 nucleotides read TGTGCCAGCAGTGGGGGACAGGACTTT. Translation: CASSGGQDF.

This clone has just one count. The J gene is TRBJ2-7, the V gene TRBV9; weak D call: TRBD2 (6 bases). CDR1 is SGDLS, CDR2 YYNGEE, per germline. The CDR3 is 15 amino acids. Trimming took 3 bases from V and 6 from J, leaving 19 bases between them. The CDR3 here is CASSALLGGDSEQYF. The CDR3 region has the DNA TGTGCCAGCAGCGCTCTGCTGGGGGGAGACTCCGAGCAGTACTTC. Based on the CDR3 plus reference TRBV9 and TRBJ2-7, the full variable domain is DSGVTQTPKHLITATGQRVTLRCSPRSGDLSVYWYQQSLDQGLQFLIQYYNGEERAKGNILERFSAQQFPDLHSELNLSSLELGDSALYFCASSALLGGDSEQYFGPGTRLTVT.

This clone was counted once. The V gene is TRBV15, the J gene TRBJ2-7; D not certain. This CDR3 comprises 12 residues. V lost 0 bases and J 8 bases, leaving 8 bases between the germline ends. Germline CDR1 LNHNV, CDR2 YYDKDF (reference sequence). The CDR3 DNA reads as TGTGCCACCAGCAGAGATAAGTCTAAGCAGTACTTC. As protein: CATSRDKSKQYF.

This chain joins TRBV7-9 and TRBJ1-2; weak D call: TRBD1 (5 bases). The CDR3 runs 13 residues. V was pared by 4 bases and J by 5 bases, with 11 bases between. The V gene's germline CDR1 is SEHNR and CDR2 FQNEAQ (reference sequence). CDR3 nucleotides: TGTGCCAGCAGCTCGGGGGGTGCGTATGGCTACACCTTC. Amino acids: CASSSGGAYGYTF.

The chain couples TRBV29-1 to TRBJ1-1; D is perhaps TRBD1 (6 bases). This CDR3 contains 14 residues. Between the trimmed V and J ends, which lost 3 bases and 4 bases, there was a span of 15 bases. Germline-derived CDR1 and CDR2 are SQVTM and ANQGSEA. The CDR3 loop is CSVDWVGGLTEAFF. The DNA for the CDR3 is TGCAGCGTTGATTGGGTGGGGGGGCTCACTGAAGCTTTCTTT.

The gene calls are TRBV5-1 and TRBJ1-2, with unresolved D. CDR3 length: 14 residues. The V gene lost 2 bases and the J gene lost 0 bases, with 8 bases spanning the gap. CDR1 SGHRS and CDR2 YFSETQ come from the germline V gene. The CDR3 nucleotides are TGCGCCAGCAGCTTCGGAGAAACTAACTATGGCTACACCTTC. Its protein is CASSFGETNYGYTF.

V usage is TRBV25-1 and J usage is TRBJ1-2; D uncertain. Trimming left V 3 bases short and J 8 bases short, with 13 bases between. CDR1 and CDR2 (germline): MGHDK, SYGVNS. This CDR3 is built from 13 residues. For the CDR3, the DNA is TGTGCCAGCAGTGACGAGGGAGTTCGCGGCTACACCTTC. The encoded protein is CASSDEGVRGYTF.

The chain combines TRBV7-3 with TRBJ2-2, with a tentative D call TRBD1 (7 bases). The V end was cut by 2 bases, the J end by 6 bases, with 19 bases between. Germline V lookup: CDR1 SGHTA, CDR2 FQGTGA. This CDR3 contains 17 residues. The CDR3 loop is CASSLYRRETGPGELFF. DNA for the CDR3: TGTGCCAGCAGCTTATATCGGAGGGAGACAGGGCCCGGGGAGCTGTTTTTT.

This chain uses TRBV5-1 with TRBJ2-3, with 7 bases lining up with TRBD1. The V gene's germline CDR1 is SGHRS and CDR2 YFSETQ. CDR3 length: 16 residues. J lost 3 bases, V lost 1 base, and 8 bases had no gene match. CDR3 in DNA: TGCGCCAGCAGCTTGTGGCGGGCAGGGGGTACAGATACGCAGTATTTT. Translating gives CASSLWRAGGTDTQYF.

The chain has TRBV7-9 and TRBJ2-1; D perhaps matches TRBD2 (5 bases). CDR1 and CDR2 (germline): SEHNR, FQNEAQ (reference sequence). The CDR3 length is 13 residues. V was trimmed by 8 bases and J by 0 bases, leaving 8 bases between them. The CDR3 is CASRRSSYNEQFF. Here the CDR3 DNA reads TGTGCCAGCCGGAGGAGCTCCTACAATGAGCAGTTCTTC. The full variable domain, in which reference TRBV7-9 and TRBJ2-1 provide the parts outside the CDR3, is DTGVSQNPRHKITKRGQNVTFRCDPISEHNRLYWYRQTLGQGPEFLTYFQNEAQLEKSRLLSDRFSAERPKGSFSTLEIQRTEQGDSAMYLCASRRSSYNEQFFGPGTRLTVL.

The chain recombines TRBV19 with TRBJ1-3, with D unresolved. V lost 0 bases, J lost 0 bases, and 15 bases lay in between. Germline values: CDR1 LNHDA, CDR2 SQIVND (reference sequence). This CDR3 contains 18 residues. Here the CDR3 reads CASSIENPRPFSGNTIYF. CDR3 in DNA: TGTGCCAGTAGTATAGAAAACCCGCGGCCATTCTCTGGAAACACCATATATTTT.

This chain uses TRBV11-2 with TRBJ1-3; D remains ambiguous. Germline V gene data show CDR1 as SGHAT and CDR2 as FQNNGV. CDR3 length: 15 amino acids. Trimming took off 5 bases at V and 1 base at J, with 12 bases between the two ends. The CDR3 here is CASSTEPGSGNTIYF. CDR3 sequence (DNA): TGTGCCAGCAGCACAGAGCCCGGTTCTGGAAACACCATATATTTT. The whole variable domain, remainder taken from reference TRBV11-2 and TRBJ1-3, is EAGVAQSPRYKIIEKRQSVAFWCNPISGHATLYWYQQILGQGPKLLIQFQNNGVVDDSQLPKDRFSAERLKGVDSTLKIQPAKLEDSAVYLCASSTEPGSGNTIYFGEGSWLTVV.

The rearrangement joins TRBV19 to TRBJ2-4; tentative D call: TRBD1 (6 bases). The CDR3 covers 17 residues. The V end lost 4 bases, the J end lost 8 bases, and 24 bases lay between the germline ends. CDR1 and CDR2 (germline): LNHDA, SQIVND (reference sequence). CDR3 amino acids: CASSTLNGGDWRHIQYF. CDR3 DNA: TGTGCCAGTAGTACCCTGAATGGGGGCGACTGGAGACACATTCAGTACTTC.

The chain recombines TRBV27 with TRBJ1-5; weak D call: TRBD1 (6 bases). Germline V CDR1 and CDR2: MNHEY, SMNVEV (reference sequence). This CDR3 contains 16 residues. Trimming removed 7 bases at V and 0 bases at J, with 16 bases between. CDR3 sequence reads: CASMEQGQYSNQPQHF. The CDR3 nucleotides are TGTGCCAGCATGGAGCAGGGGCAATATAGCAATCAGCCCCAGCATTTT.

V usage is TRBV4-2 and J usage is TRBJ2-1; TRBD1 matches at 7 bases. V lost 4 bases and J lost 8; bases outside the gene matches: 8. Per the germline V gene, CDR1 is LGHNA and CDR2 is YNFKEQ. The CDR3 sequence is 14 residues long. CDR3 protein: CASSPFKGADEQFF. In DNA form, the CDR3 reads TGTGCCAGCAGCCCCTTTAAGGGGGCGGATGAGCAGTTCTTC.

V is TRBV9 and J is TRBJ1-4; maybe TRBD1 (5 bases). CDR3 length equals 15 residues. V lost 4 bases to trimming and J lost 0 bases, with 10 bases between them. CDR1 and CDR2 (germline): SGDLS, YYNGEE. In DNA, the CDR3 is TGTGCCAGCAGCCCGCCGGGGGCAACTAATGAAAAACTGTTTTTT. It translates to CASSPPGATNEKLFF. The full variable domain, its missing parts supplied by reference TRBV9 and TRBJ1-4, is DSGVTQTPKHLITATGQRVTLRCSPRSGDLSVYWYQQSLDQGLQFLIQYYNGEERAKGNILERFSAQQFPDLHSELNLSSLELGDSALYFCASSPPGATNEKLFFGSGTQLSVL.

The V and J genes are TRBV7-9 and TRBJ1-2; 9 nucleotides align to TRBD1. The CDR3 length is 14 residues. Per the germline V gene, CDR1 is SEHNR and CDR2 is FQNEAQ (reference sequence). V was pared by 4 bases and J by 4 bases, with 4 bases of the junction left unmatched. The CDR3 nucleotides read TGTGCCAGCAGCTCCACAGGGGGCGCCTATGGCTACACCTTC. Translated, it gives CASSSTGGAYGYTF. Full variable domain (remainder filled in from reference TRBV7-9 and TRBJ1-2): DTGVSQNPRHKITKRGQNVTFRCDPISEHNRLYWYRQTLGQGPEFLTYFQNEAQLEKSRLLSDRFSAERPKGSFSTLEIQRTEQGDSAMYLCASSSTGGAYGYTFGSGTRLTVV.

The V gene is TRBV10-3, the J gene TRBJ1-2; no clear D gene. V lost 10 bases to trimming and J lost 2 bases, with 11 bases between them. Germline V CDR1 and CDR2: ENHRY, SYGVKD. This CDR3 spans 12 amino acids. The CDR3 sequence is CATLEANYGYTF. The CDR3 DNA reads TGTGCCACCCTAGAGGCAAACTATGGCTACACCTTC.

This chain's CDR3 is CASSPSTGGGYTF. The CDR3 DNA sequence: TGTGCCAGCAGCCCTAGTACAGGGGGAGGCTACACCTTC. The rearrangement joins TRBV13 to TRBJ1-2; 8 bases align to TRBD1. Germline values: CDR1 PRHDT, CDR2 FYEKMQ (reference sequence). The V and J ends lost 5 bases and 8 bases, in that order; junction bases with no gene match: 7. This CDR3 has 13 amino acids.

The V and J genes are TRBV6-5 and TRBJ2-1; D is unclear. Germline V gives CDR1 MNHEY, CDR2 SVGAGI. Trimming took 3 bases from V and 10 from J, leaving 10 bases between them. CDR3 size: 12 residues. The CDR3 protein is CASSYPSHEQFF. The CDR3 DNA reads TGTGCCAGCAGTTATCCGAGCCACGAGCAGTTCTTC.